Shown below are 30 T cell receptor beta chains from a single sample sequenced in a study of cytomegalovirus exposure and HLA in healthy donors. Profiling relied on immunoSEQ multiplex PCR, and the TCRdb table lists in-frame clones only, not all of them. The sample lists some 200,000 clones; roughly 86% were seen once. Source material: PBMCs. These TCRs come from a man aged 30-40 years in good health and CMV-seropositive.

The V gene is TRBV29-1, the J gene TRBJ2-1; 9 bases are a match to TRBD2. This CDR3 spans 17 amino acids. With V trimmed by 4 bases and J by 0 bases, 10 bases remained unmatched. CDR1 and CDR2 (germline): SQVTM, ANQGSEA. This CDR3 reads CSVAKRGASSSYNEQFF. The CDR3, as DNA: TGCAGCGTTGCGAAGCGGGGGGCCTCAAGCTCCTACAATGAGCAGTTCTTC.

The genes are TRBV10-1 and TRBJ2-1; 8 bases match TRBD2. Trimming cost V 8 bases and J 4 bases; bases outside gene matches: 10. In germline, CDR1 is WNHNN, CDR2 SYGVQD (reference sequence). There are 15 residues in the CDR3. The chain's CDR3 is CASPEWREDYNEQFF. CDR3 sequence (DNA): TGCGCCAGCCCCGAATGGCGGGAGGATTACAATGAGCAGTTCTTC.

The J gene is TRBJ2-2, the V gene TRBV6-4, with D possibly TRBD1 on 6 matching bases. CDR1 is MRHNA and CDR2 is SNTAGT in the germline V gene. Trimming left V 4 bases short and J 4 bases short, with 13 bases between. The length of the CDR3 is 15 residues. Here the CDR3 DNA reads TGTGCCAGCAGTGGGGGACAAGGAGGCACCGGGGAGCTGTTTTTT. This codes for CASSGGQGGTGELFF.

The chain carries TRBV11-3 and TRBJ2-2, with no clear D. Looked up from germline, CDR1 is SGHNT and CDR2 is YENEEA. CDR3 size: 12 residues. The ends were cut back, 1 base at V and 6 bases at J, with 3 bases in the middle. The CDR3 here is CASSLVAGELFF. The CDR3, as DNA: TGTGCCAGCAGCTTAGTGGCCGGGGAGCTGTTTTTT. Full variable domain (outside the CDR3, taken from reference TRBV11-3 and TRBJ2-2): EAGVVQSPRYKIIEKKQPVAFWCNPISGHNTLYWYLQNLGQGPELLIRYENEEAVDDSQLPKDRFSAERLKGVDSTLKIQPAELGDSAVYLCASSLVAGELFFGEGSRLTVL.

The chain has TRBV18 and TRBJ2-2, with TRBD1 identical over 9 bases. Germline-derived CDR1 and CDR2 are KGHSH and LQKENI. The CDR3 consists of 16 residues. J was trimmed by 4 bases and V by 3 bases; bases with no gene match: 6. The CDR3 loop reads CASSPNRGLSTGELFF. CDR3 DNA: TGTGCCAGCTCACCGAACAGGGGGCTGAGCACCGGGGAGCTGTTTTTT.

This clone was picked up one time. The chain carries TRBV7-6 and TRBJ2-5; a weak D match, TRBD1 (5 bases). Germline V gives CDR1 SGHVS, CDR2 FNYEAQ. The CDR3 is 17 amino acids. Trimming took 1 base from V and 1 from J, leaving 16 bases between them. In nucleotides, the CDR3 is TGTGCCAGCAGCTTAGGGAGTGGGGCGCATCGCCAAGAGACCCAGTACTTC. Amino acid sequence: CASSLGSGAHRQETQYF.

This chain connects TRBV29-1 to TRBJ1-1; 10 bases agree with TRBD1. CDR3 size: 13 residues. Germline values: CDR1 SQVTM, CDR2 ANQGSEA. The ends lost 7 bases at V and 6 bases at J; junction bases unmatched: 8. CDR3 nucleotides: TGCAGCGCCCTAAGAGGACAGGGGGCTGAAGCTTTCTTT. Translation gives CSALRGQGAEAFF.

V usage is TRBV30 and J usage is TRBJ1-5; D gene unclear. There are 12 residues in the CDR3. The V gene's germline CDR1 is GTSNPN and CDR2 SVGIG (reference sequence). Trimming left V 1 base short and J 9 bases short, with 10 bases between. CDR3 DNA: TGTGCCTGGAGTGGGGAGTACGGGCCCCAGCATTTT. Amino acids: CAWSGEYGPQHF.

The gene calls are TRBV19 and TRBJ1-1, with D possibly matching TRBD1 (5 bases). This CDR3 is built from 13 residues. V was pared by 0 bases and J by 4 bases, with 6 bases between. Per the germline V gene, CDR1 is LNHDA and CDR2 is SQIVND (reference sequence). In DNA, the CDR3 is TGTGCCAGTAGTATAGAGGGGGGCACTGAAGCTTTCTTT. This encodes CASSIEGGTEAFF.

This clone was picked up one time. The chain uses TRBV7-9 and TRBJ2-7; 11 bases are a match to TRBD1. V was clipped by 5 bases and J by 3 bases; unmatched bases: 9. This CDR3 spans 16 amino acids. The germline CDR1 and CDR2 sequences are SEHNR and FQNEAQ (reference sequence). The CDR3 DNA is TGTGCCAGCAGCCCGCGATGGGGGACAGGGGGCTACGAGCAGTACTTC. Protein product: CASSPRWGTGGYEQYF. Full variable domain (rest looked up from reference TRBV7-9 and TRBJ2-7): DTGVSQNPRHKITKRGQNVTFRCDPISEHNRLYWYRQTLGQGPEFLTYFQNEAQLEKSRLLSDRFSAERPKGSFSTLEIQRTEQGDSAMYLCASSPRWGTGGYEQYFGPGTRLTVT.

CDR3 DNA sequence: TGTGCCAGCAGTGAACGCTCCTACGAGCAGTACTTC. It codes for CASSERSYEQYF. The chain has TRBV25-1 and TRBJ2-7; the D is unclear. The germline V and J ends were trimmed by 2 bases and 0 bases, with 2 bases remaining between them. CDR1 and CDR2 from the germline V gene are MGHDK and SYGVNS. The CDR3 is 12 residues long.

The gene calls are TRBV27 and TRBJ2-7, with 8 bases fitting TRBD1. With V trimmed by 7 bases and J by 6 bases, 8 bases remained unmatched. Germline CDR1 reads MNHEY; CDR2 reads SMNVEV (reference sequence). This CDR3 contains 13 residues. Here the CDR3 DNA reads TGTGCCAGCAATTTCGACAGGGGAGGCGAGCAGTACTTC. This sequence encodes CASNFDRGGEQYF.

This chain connects TRBV27 to TRBJ1-6, with TRBD1 matching 10 bases. The ends lost 8 bases at V and 8 bases at J; junction bases unmatched: 3. This CDR3 region has 13 residues. Looked up from germline, CDR1 is MNHEY and CDR2 is SMNVEV (reference sequence). CDR3 nucleotides: TGTGCCAGCGTAGGGACAGGGGATTCACCCCTCCACTTT. Translating it yields CASVGTGDSPLHF.

The gene calls are TRBV5-5 and TRBJ2-2; D remains unclear. The CDR3 totals 13 residues. V lost 0 bases to trimming and J lost 5 bases, with 5 bases between them. Germline V gene sequence: CDR1 SGHKS, CDR2 YYEKEE (reference sequence). DNA for the CDR3: TGTGCCAGCAGCTTGGAAGGTACCGGGGAGCTGTTTTTT. Translated, it gives CASSLEGTGELFF.

The CDR3, as DNA: TGTGCCAGCAGCGTAGATGGGGGCACTGAAGCTTTCTTT. This sequence encodes CASSVDGGTEAFF. The chain employs TRBV9 and TRBJ1-1, with D tentatively TRBD1 (5 bases). The germline CDR1 and CDR2 sequences are SGDLS and YYNGEE. V was trimmed by 0 bases and J by 4 bases, leaving 7 bases between them. This CDR3 is built from 13 residues.

The genes are TRBV7-9 and TRBJ2-7, with 12 bases aligning to TRBD2. Per germline, CDR1 SEHNR and CDR2 FQNEAQ (reference sequence). J gave up 7 bases and V 2 bases, and 6 bases lay outside the gene matches. This CDR3 region has 15 residues. The CDR3 is CASSLTASGRGEQYF. In DNA form, the CDR3 reads TGTGCCAGCAGCTTAACGGCTAGCGGGAGGGGTGAGCAGTACTTC. Variable domain in full (rest from reference TRBV7-9 and TRBJ2-7): DTGVSQNPRHKITKRGQNVTFRCDPISEHNRLYWYRQTLGQGPEFLTYFQNEAQLEKSRLLSDRFSAERPKGSFSTLEIQRTEQGDSAMYLCASSLTASGRGEQYFGPGTRLTVT.

The chain couples TRBV19 to TRBJ2-5; 9 bases align to TRBD2. This CDR3 spans 17 amino acids. The germline CDR1 and CDR2 sequences are LNHDA and SQIVND (reference sequence). V lost 1 base and J lost 7; bases outside the gene matches: 13. CDR3 protein: CASSIASTSGPKGTQYF. The CDR3 DNA reads TGTGCCAGTAGTATAGCCTCGACTAGCGGCCCGAAGGGGACCCAGTACTTC. The variable domain in full, completed from reference TRBV19 and TRBJ2-5, reads DGGITQSPKYLFRKEGQNVTLSCEQNLNHDAMYWYRQDPGQGLRLIYYSQIVNDFQKGDIAEGYSVSREKKESFPLTVTSAQKNPTAFYLCASSIASTSGPKGTQYFGPGTRLLVL.

This chain links TRBV5-1 with TRBJ2-7, with TRBD1 as a possible D gene (6 bases). Germline V gives CDR1 SGHRS, CDR2 YFSETQ. The CDR3 loop spans 16 amino acids. Trimming removed 4 bases at V and 6 bases at J, with 23 bases between. For the CDR3, the DNA is TGCGCCAGCAGCCCTTTTACCGGGACGGGACAAGGCGAGCAGTACTTC. It is translated as CASSPFTGTGQGEQYF.

This clone has only a few counts. CDR3 sequence: CASRQREGYNEQFF. In nucleotides, the CDR3 is TGTGCCAGCAGGCAGAGGGAGGGATACAATGAGCAGTTCTTC. This chain links TRBV2 with TRBJ2-1, with 7 nucleotides matching TRBD2. CDR3 length: 14 amino acids. The V gene end was trimmed by 6 bases and the J gene end by 4 bases; junction bases not matched to a gene: 6. Germline CDR1 reads SNHLY; CDR2 reads FYNNEI.

CDR3 in amino acids: CASSYTSLESLLEQYF. The CDR3 DNA is TGTGCCAGCAGTTATACGTCCCTCGAGTCCCTTTTAGAGCAGTACTTC. The chain combines TRBV6-6 with TRBJ2-7; D not resolved. The ends were cut back, 3 bases at V and 7 bases at J, with 22 bases in the middle. Looked up from germline, CDR1 is MNHNY and CDR2 is SVGAGI (reference sequence). The CDR3 runs to 16 residues.

The genes are TRBV14 and TRBJ1-1; 7 nucleotides line up with TRBD1. Germline lookup yields CDR1 SGHDN and CDR2 FVKESK. The V gene end was trimmed by 4 bases and the J gene end by 6 bases; junction bases not matched to a gene: 11. The CDR3 contains 15 residues. CDR3 amino acids: CASSLLTGLVAEAFF. The CDR3 region has the DNA TGTGCCAGCAGCCTCCTGACAGGGTTGGTCGCTGAAGCTTTCTTT. The whole variable domain, remainder taken from reference TRBV14 and TRBJ1-1, is EAGVTQFPSHSVIEKGQTVTLRCDPISGHDNLYWYRRVMGKEIKFLLHFVKESKQDESGMPNNRFLAERTGGTYSTLKVQPAELEDSGVYFCASSLLTGLVAEAFFGQGTRLTVV.

This clone was found a few times. V gene TRBV11-3 combines with J gene TRBJ2-7; 7 nucleotides agree with TRBD2. The CDR3 runs to 12 residues. Germline lookup yields CDR1 SGHNT and CDR2 YENEEA. Trimming removed 5 bases from V and 4 bases from J; junction bases left unmatched: 2. This chain's CDR3 is CASSVGGYEQYF. In nucleotides, the CDR3 is TGTGCCAGCAGCGTGGGGGGGTACGAGCAGTACTTC.

The chain couples TRBV9 to TRBJ2-7, with 10 bases fitting TRBD2. The length of the CDR3 is 17 residues. Germline-derived CDR1 and CDR2 are SGDLS and YYNGEE. V trimming: 4 bases; J trimming: 3 bases; junction bases outside the gene matches: 13. CDR3 region: CASSPQPLAGAGYEQYF. The CDR3 nucleotides are TGTGCCAGCAGCCCTCAACCTCTAGCGGGAGCTGGCTACGAGCAGTACTTC.

V is TRBV6-5 and J is TRBJ2-5; D is ambiguous. Between the trimmed V and J ends, which lost 4 bases and 4 bases, there was a span of 7 bases. This CDR3 region has 12 residues. Germline V lookup: CDR1 MNHEY, CDR2 SVGAGI. The DNA for the CDR3 is TGTGCCAGCAGTTCAAACCGAGAGACCCAGTACTTC. Its protein product is CASSSNRETQYF.

The chain couples TRBV6-1 to TRBJ1-5; 8 nucleotides align to TRBD1. J lost 7 bases, V lost 2 bases, and 7 bases had no gene match. Germline V gene sequence: CDR1 MNHNS, CDR2 SASEGT. CDR3 length: 15 residues. CDR3 sequence (DNA): TGTGCCAGCAGTGAACGGGCAGGGGGCGGGCAGCCCCAGCATTTT. This encodes CASSERAGGGQPQHF.

The V call is TRBV7-9, the J call TRBJ2-7; 7 bases map to TRBD1. Germline V lookup: CDR1 SEHNR, CDR2 FQNEAQ (reference sequence). The length of the CDR3 is 14 residues. The V gene end was trimmed by 2 bases and the J gene end by 2 bases; junction bases not matched to a gene: 3. The CDR3 nucleotides are TGTGCCAGCAGCTTATTAGGACAGGCCTACGAGCAGTACTTC. It yields the protein CASSLLGQAYEQYF. The complete variable domain, with remaining parts taken from reference TRBV7-9 and TRBJ2-7, reads DTGVSQNPRHKITKRGQNVTFRCDPISEHNRLYWYRQTLGQGPEFLTYFQNEAQLEKSRLLSDRFSAERPKGSFSTLEIQRTEQGDSAMYLCASSLLGQAYEQYFGPGTRLTVT.

This clone appeared a few times. The chain employs TRBV7-9 and TRBJ2-5; unclear D gene. Trimming shortened V by 7 bases and J by 5 bases, and 14 bases separated the two germline ends. This CDR3 has 13 residues. Germline V gives CDR1 SEHNR, CDR2 FQNEAQ (reference sequence). The CDR3 region has the DNA TGTGCCAGCACCCCCCCCAGGCACGAGACCCAGTACTTC. It yields the protein CASTPPRHETQYF.

The V and J genes are TRBV6-6 and TRBJ1-1, with unresolved D. This CDR3 region has 14 residues. Germline values: CDR1 MNHNY, CDR2 SVGAGI (reference sequence). The ends were cut back, 4 bases at V and 11 bases at J, with 20 bases in the middle. The CDR3 protein is CASSSPRPSGRAFF. CDR3 DNA sequence: TGTGCCAGCAGTTCTCCCCGCCCATCCGGGCGGGCTTTCTTT.

The genes are TRBV30 and TRBJ2-3; D not resolved. The CDR3 consists of 13 residues. V dropped 1 base and J dropped 1 base, with 6 bases sitting between them. CDR1 GTSNPN and CDR2 SVGIG come from the germline V gene (reference sequence). CDR3 loop: CAWSDGRTDTQYF. The CDR3 DNA sequence: TGTGCCTGGAGTGATGGCCGCACAGATACGCAGTATTTT.

The CDR3 reads CASSLAAGDRALYGYTF. In DNA, the CDR3 is TGTGCCAGCAGCTTAGCGGCGGGAGACAGAGCATTATATGGCTACACCTTC. The chain links TRBV7-9 to TRBJ1-2; TRBD1 might be the D (5 bases). This CDR3 contains 17 residues. The germline V gene has CDR1 SEHNR and CDR2 FQNEAQ (reference sequence). The V end lost 0 bases, the J end lost 5 bases, and 19 bases lay between the germline ends.